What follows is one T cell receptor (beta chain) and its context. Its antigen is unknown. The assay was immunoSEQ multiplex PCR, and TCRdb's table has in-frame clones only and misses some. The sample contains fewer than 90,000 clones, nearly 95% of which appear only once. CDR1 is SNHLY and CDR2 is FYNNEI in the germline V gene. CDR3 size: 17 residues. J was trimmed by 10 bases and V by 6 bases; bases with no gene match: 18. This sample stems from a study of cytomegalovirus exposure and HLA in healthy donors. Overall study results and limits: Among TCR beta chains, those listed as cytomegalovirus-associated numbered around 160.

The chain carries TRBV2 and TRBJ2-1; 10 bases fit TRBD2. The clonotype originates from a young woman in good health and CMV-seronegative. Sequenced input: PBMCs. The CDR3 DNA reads TGTGCCAGCAGCACCCCTAGCGGGAGTGTGTCGGTTGGAGAGCAGTTCTTC. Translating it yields CASSTPSGSVSVGEQFF.